Shown below are 11 T cell receptor beta chains from a single sample sequenced in a study of blood T cell repertoires in COVID-19. Profiling relied on immunoSEQ multiplex PCR, and the TCRdb table lists in-frame clones only, not all of them. This table has around 270,000 clones, less than 90% appearing once. Sequenced input: peripheral blood. Receptors were obtained from a man in his sixties who had recovered from COVID-19.

The rearrangement joins TRBV2 to TRBJ1-5; D is possibly TRBD1 (6 bases). Trimming took 7 bases from V and 1 from J, leaving 8 bases between them. This CDR3 spans 13 amino acids. Germline loops: CDR1 SNHLY, CDR2 FYNNEI. CDR3 loop: CASNRESNQPQHF. CDR3 coding DNA: TGTGCCAGCAACAGGGAGAGCAATCAGCCCCAGCATTTT.

The rearrangement uses TRBV7-3 and TRBJ2-3, with D possibly matching TRBD1 (5 bases). Germline CDR1 and CDR2: SGHTA and FQGTGA. V lost 1 base to trimming and J lost 6 bases, with 8 bases between them. This CDR3 has 13 residues. CDR3: CASSLKPGDTQYF. In nucleotides, the CDR3 is TGTGCCAGCAGCTTAAAGCCAGGGGATACGCAGTATTTT.

The rearrangement uses TRBV3-1 (or the pseudogene TRBV3-2) and TRBJ2-7; D might be TRBD2 (5 bases). V dropped 1 base and J dropped 0 bases, with 7 bases sitting between them. Germline V gene sequence: CDR1 LGHDT, CDR2 YNNKEL (reference sequence). The CDR3 has 14 amino acids. CDR3 sequence (DNA): TGTGCCAGCAGCCAAGCCCGGGACTCCTACGAGCAGTACTTC. It specifies CASSQARDSYEQYF.

V is TRBV3-1 (or the pseudogene TRBV3-2) and J is TRBJ2-7; 7 bases agree with TRBD1. The CDR3 is 16 residues long. Germline V gives CDR1 LGHDT, CDR2 YNNKEL (reference sequence). The ends lost 1 base at V and 1 base at J; junction bases unmatched: 7. The CDR3 sequence is CASSQARTGLSYEQYF. In nucleotides, the CDR3 is TGTGCCAGCAGCCAAGCTCGGACAGGACTTTCCTACGAGCAGTACTTC.

The rearrangement links TRBV9 to TRBJ2-1; 8 nucleotides line up with TRBD2. Germline CDR1 SGDLS, CDR2 YYNGEE. There are 20 residues in the CDR3. V lost 4 bases and J lost 0; bases outside the gene matches: 18. The CDR3 nucleotides are TGTGCCAGCAGCCCCGTGGGGGGCGGGGGGCGCCCCAGCTCCTACAATGAGCAGTTCTTC. Its protein product is CASSPVGGGGRPSSYNEQFF.

The rearrangement uses TRBV9 and TRBJ1-2, with 11 bases fitting TRBD1. The CDR3 length is 19 residues. The germline gives CDR1 SGDLS, CDR2 YYNGEE. The V and J ends lost 4 bases and 0 bases, in that order; junction bases with no gene match: 14. For the CDR3, the DNA is TGTGCCAGCAGCCTCTTTCAGGGGTGGGACAGGGGGTCTAACTATGGCTACACCTTC. Protein sequence: CASSLFQGWDRGSNYGYTF.

The rearrangement links TRBV2 to TRBJ1-5; 9 bases are a match to TRBD1. The CDR3 runs 14 residues. Germline trimming cut 6 bases from V and 5 bases from J; bases unmatched to any gene: 5. Germline assignment: CDR1 SNHLY and CDR2 FYNNEI. The CDR3 sequence is CASRQDRGDQPQHF. The CDR3, as DNA: TGTGCCAGCAGGCAGGACAGGGGTGATCAGCCCCAGCATTTT.

The chain links TRBV19 to TRBJ1-2; 11 nucleotides line up with TRBD1. Germline V lookup: CDR1 LNHDA, CDR2 SQIVND (reference sequence). V was clipped by 5 bases and J by 4 bases; unmatched bases: 6. The CDR3 consists of 15 residues. CDR3 sequence: CASSSGQGVIYGYTF. For the CDR3, the DNA is TGTGCCAGTAGTTCGGGACAGGGGGTTATCTATGGCTACACCTTC.

The chain carries TRBV5-1 and TRBJ1-6; a weak D match, TRBD1 (5 bases). V lost 0 bases and J lost 8, with 9 bases in between. This CDR3 contains 14 residues. The V gene's germline CDR1 is SGHRS and CDR2 YFSETQ. DNA for the CDR3: TGCGCCAGCAGCTTGGCCCAGGGCGATTCACCCCTCCACTTT. Its translation is CASSLAQGDSPLHF.

This chain uses TRBV7-3 with TRBJ1-6; 7 bases align to TRBD1. With 4 bases clipped from V and 9 bases from J, the junction kept 3 bases outside the gene matches. The CDR3 has 13 amino acids. Germline V gene sequence: CDR1 SGHTA, CDR2 FQGTGA. The CDR3 DNA sequence: TGTGCCAGCAGCTCTCGACAGGGTTCACCCCTCCACTTT. Residues: CASSSRQGSPLHF.

The chain carries TRBV3-1 (or the pseudogene TRBV3-2) and TRBJ2-2; 8 bases are a match to TRBD1. Germline V gives CDR1 LGHDT, CDR2 YNNKEL (reference sequence). Trimming took 4 bases from V and 0 from J; bases not matched to a gene: 4. This CDR3 has 16 amino acids. CDR3 sequence: CASSPRDRTNTGELFF. CDR3 in DNA: TGTGCCAGCAGCCCGAGGGACAGGACGAACACCGGGGAGCTGTTTTTT.